This TCR beta chain was retrieved from a study of shared clonotypes between healthy human individuals. Germline V CDR1 and CDR2: SGHNT, YYREEE (reference sequence). The CDR3 sequence is 16 residues long. The J segment lost 5 bases and the V segment lost 2 bases, leaving 9 bases of the junction unmatched. Clones were read by immunoSEQ multiplex PCR, and TCRdb kept only the in-frame ones, dropping some. There are more than 2,000,000 clones in the sample; approximately 95% occur only once, and about 0.37% lies in the top ten. Material for sequencing was naive CD4+ T cells from PBMCs. Subset given: CD45RA+ positively selected. V and J are TRBV5-4 and TRBJ2-1, with TRBD2 matching 8 bases. This clonotype was obtained from a man aged 18 to 30 in good health. Some clones in this sample may be carry-over from other donors' samples. CDR3 DNA sequence: TGTGCCAGCAGCTTTAAGGTCAGCGGGAGCGACAATGAGCAGTTCTTC. Its protein is CASSFKVSGSDNEQFF.